The 16 T cell receptor beta chains below come from one sample, sequenced in a study of blood T cell repertoires in COVID-19. Generated by immunoSEQ multiplex PCR, the TCRdb table keeps only in-frame clones and is missing some. This sample carries some 150,000 clones, around 80% of them seen once, and the ten largest clones take 12% to 15%. Sequences were obtained from PBMCs or T cells enriched from blood (not recorded which). These receptors were taken from a man between 50 and 59 years old who had recovered from COVID-19.

The J gene is TRBJ2-1, the V gene TRBV3-1 (or the pseudogene TRBV3-2); a weak D match, TRBD2 (5 bases). V lost 4 bases and J 7 bases, leaving 14 bases between the germline ends. Germline V gene lookup returns CDR1 LGHDT and CDR2 YNNKEL (reference sequence). The length of the CDR3 is 14 residues. Here the CDR3 DNA reads TGTGCCAGCAGCCGGAGGCCCCTAGCTAATGAGCAGTTCTTC. This codes for CASSRRPLANEQFF.

The CDR3 bases are TGTGCCAGCAGTTTAGCCCAGGGGAGTAGTAATTCACCCCTCCACTTT. As protein: CASSLAQGSSNSPLHF. This chain joins TRBV28 and TRBJ1-6, with D possibly TRBD1 on 6 matching bases. The V end was cut by 2 bases, the J end by 6 bases, with 14 bases between. CDR1 and CDR2 from the germline V gene are MDHEN and SYDVKM. This CDR3 has 16 amino acids.

This clone appeared once. The CDR3 bases are TGTGCCAGCTCACCATTAAATATTGGGACTAGCGGGAAAAGCTCCTACAATGAGCAGTTCTTC. This gives the protein CASSPLNIGTSGKSSYNEQFF. The chain joins TRBV18 to TRBJ2-1; 13 bases match TRBD2. The J segment lost 0 bases and the V segment lost 2 bases, leaving 13 bases of the junction unmatched. The CDR3 is 21 amino acids. CDR1 and CDR2 from the germline V gene are KGHSH and LQKENI.

The V and J genes are TRBV18 and TRBJ1-3; the match to TRBD1 covers 7 bases. Germline V CDR1 and CDR2: KGHSH, LQKENI. V lost 6 bases, J lost 0 bases, and 8 bases stayed unmatched. The CDR3 contains 16 residues. CDR3 sequence: CASSEGQSGSGNTIYF. CDR3 bases: TGTGCCAGCTCGGAGGGACAGAGCGGCTCTGGAAACACCATATATTTT.

This chain links TRBV5-4 with TRBJ2-1; maybe TRBD2 (6 bases). Trimming took off 6 bases at V and 6 bases at J, with 22 bases between the two ends. This CDR3 spans 16 amino acids. CDR1 SGHNT and CDR2 YYREEE come from the germline V gene (reference sequence). Here the CDR3 reads CASTPGGALGRNEQFF. The CDR3 DNA reads as TGTGCCAGCACTCCTGGCGGGGCCCTGGGGCGCAATGAGCAGTTCTTC.

The rearrangement uses TRBV19 and TRBJ2-7, with D perhaps matching TRBD2 (5 bases). The CDR3 is made up of 13 amino acids. Germline V gives CDR1 LNHDA, CDR2 SQIVND (reference sequence). V shed 5 bases and J shed 2 bases, with 10 bases lying between them. CDR3 in DNA: TGTGCCAGTAGTGAGGGCCACACCTACGAGCAGTACTTC. This codes for CASSEGHTYEQYF.

The table lists this clone with a count of one. The chain has TRBV19 and TRBJ2-7, with 8 nucleotides matching TRBD2. The ends lost 4 bases at V and 2 bases at J; junction bases unmatched: 7. This CDR3 comprises 15 residues. The germline V gene encodes CDR1 LNHDA and CDR2 SQIVND (reference sequence). CDR3 sequence: CASSKVAGGPYEQYF. In DNA form, the CDR3 reads TGTGCCAGTAGTAAGGTGGCGGGGGGCCCCTACGAGCAGTACTTC.

This rearrangement joins TRBV6-1 to TRBJ1-1; TRBD1 matches 9 bases. The CDR3 consists of 15 residues. J was trimmed by 13 bases and V by 0 bases; bases with no gene match: 12. The germline gives CDR1 MNHNS, CDR2 SASEGT. The CDR3 bases are TGTGCCAGCAGTGAAGCCTGGCGACAGGGGGTGTTGGGTTTCTTT. It yields the protein CASSEAWRQGVLGFF.

The chain employs TRBV6-5 and TRBJ2-3; D perhaps matches TRBD2 (7 bases). Trimming stripped 10 bases from V and 10 bases from J, with 24 bases between. The CDR3 consists of 14 residues. Germline CDR1 MNHEY, CDR2 SVGAGI. The CDR3 sequence is CATTGGSRNVPQYF. In DNA, the CDR3 is TGTGCCACCACGGGGGGCTCAAGGAATGTCCCGCAGTATTTT.

This sequence joins TRBV7-3 and TRBJ2-7; perhaps TRBD2 as D (5 bases). V was clipped by 5 bases and J by 0 bases, with 11 bases between them. This CDR3 region has 14 residues. Per the germline V gene, CDR1 is SGHTA and CDR2 is FQGTGA. The CDR3 loop reads CASSAEGSSYEQYF. For the CDR3, the DNA is TGTGCCAGCAGCGCAGAGGGTAGCTCCTACGAGCAGTACTTC. Full variable domain (outside the CDR3, taken from reference TRBV7-3 and TRBJ2-7): GAGVSQTPSNKVTEKGKYVELRCDPISGHTALYWYRQSLGQGPEFLIYFQGTGAADDSGLPNDRFFAVRPEGSVSTLKIQRTERGDSAVYLCASSAEGSSYEQYFGPGTRLTVT.

The rearrangement uses TRBV5-1 and TRBJ2-7, with a weak D call TRBD1 (5 bases). The V end lost 0 bases, the J end lost 0 bases, and 10 bases lay between the germline ends. Germline assignment: CDR1 SGHRS and CDR2 YFSETQ. The length of the CDR3 is 15 residues. CDR3: CASSLGWQGSYEQYF. CDR3 coding DNA: TGCGCCAGCAGCTTGGGGTGGCAGGGCTCCTACGAGCAGTACTTC.

The V call is TRBV24-1, the J call TRBJ1-5; perhaps TRBD1 as D (6 bases). V dropped 2 bases and J dropped 6 bases, with 7 bases sitting between them. Germline V CDR1 and CDR2: KGHDR, SFDVKD. The CDR3 is 13 amino acids. The CDR3 DNA reads as TGTGCCACCAGTGATTGGGGGCCTCAGCCCCAGCATTTT. It codes for CATSDWGPQPQHF.

The V gene is TRBV18, the J gene TRBJ1-1; 7 positions match TRBD1. The junction had 11 bases not matched to a gene; V was cut back by 3 bases and J by 4 bases. This CDR3 is built from 16 residues. Germline values: CDR1 KGHSH, CDR2 LQKENI. The CDR3 bases are TGTGCCAGCTCACCGTACGTCAACAGGGGAGGCACTGAAGCTTTCTTT. It translates to CASSPYVNRGGTEAFF.

The chain couples TRBV18 to TRBJ1-4, with TRBD1 identical over 10 bases. The germline V gene encodes CDR1 KGHSH and CDR2 LQKENI. The CDR3 covers 17 residues. J was trimmed by 6 bases and V by 3 bases; bases with no gene match: 10. For the CDR3, the DNA is TGTGCCAGCTCACCGAACTTAGCCGGGACAGGGGATGAAAAACTGTTTTTT. It is translated as CASSPNLAGTGDEKLFF.

V gene TRBV10-3 combines with J gene TRBJ2-5, with D possibly matching TRBD1 (6 bases). V was cut by 3 bases and J by 1 base, with 12 bases left in between. This CDR3 comprises 15 residues. The germline gives CDR1 ENHRY, CDR2 SYGVKD. CDR3 in amino acids: CAISEPGQSQETQYF. The CDR3 DNA reads as TGTGCCATCAGTGAACCGGGACAATCCCAAGAGACCCAGTACTTC.

This clone was recorded a few times. This chain connects TRBV5-1 to TRBJ1-2, with 8 nucleotides matching TRBD1. The CDR3 has 15 residues. The V and J ends lost 4 bases and 1 base, in that order; junction bases with no gene match: 6. Germline loops: CDR1 SGHRS, CDR2 YFSETQ. The CDR3 spells CASSPGQGFNYGYTF. The CDR3 nucleotides are TGCGCCAGCAGCCCTGGACAGGGCTTTAACTATGGCTACACCTTC.